The clone carrying this T cell receptor (beta chain) was counted between two and nine times. This CDR3 comprises 15 residues. The J segment lost 15 bases and the V segment lost 3 bases, leaving 19 bases of the junction unmatched. CDR1 GTSNPN and CDR2 SVGIG come from the germline V gene (reference sequence). Every bit of the isolated RNA underwent reverse transcription, so sequencing read expressed TCRB transcripts. Sequenced by immunoSEQ multiplex PCR; TCRdb stores in-frame clones only, minus some. The top ten hold approximately 0.015% of the sample, which has hundreds of thousands of clones, roughly an eighth seen once. This record belongs to a study of beta chain features in type 1 diabetes.

This TCR derives from a young man in good health. The specimen sequenced was naive CD4+ T cells from blood. This sequence joins TRBV30 and TRBJ2-1; TRBD1 matches at 8 bases. DNA of the CDR3: TGTGCCTGGAGACACCCGGACAGGGACATCGGGTGGAGGTTCTTC. It encodes CAWRHPDRDIGWRFF.